Given below is one T cell receptor beta chain in context. This entry belongs to a study of blood T cell repertoires in COVID-19. In the study overall: The samples span acute and convalescent COVID-19 from the United States, Italy and Spain.

Germline CDR1 and CDR2: ENHRY and SYGVKD. The V end was cut by 2 bases, the J end by 9 bases, with 5 bases between. The length of the CDR3 is 11 residues. Per the study methods: Nucleated cell counts were estimated from reference gene primer amplification. TCRdb's copy holds only in-frame clones and misses some; the assay was immunoSEQ multiplex PCR. That table furnishes V, J and clone size, whereas the DNA furnished D and trimming. The sample lists about 190,000 clones, around nine tenths occurring once. The sequence derives from a man aged 30 to 45 with acute or convalescent COVID-19. The chain has TRBV10-3 and TRBJ2-1; no clear D gene. Sequences were obtained from peripheral blood. CDR3 residues: CAISERSEQFF. The CDR3 DNA is TGTGCCATCAGTGAGCGGAGTGAGCAGTTCTTC.